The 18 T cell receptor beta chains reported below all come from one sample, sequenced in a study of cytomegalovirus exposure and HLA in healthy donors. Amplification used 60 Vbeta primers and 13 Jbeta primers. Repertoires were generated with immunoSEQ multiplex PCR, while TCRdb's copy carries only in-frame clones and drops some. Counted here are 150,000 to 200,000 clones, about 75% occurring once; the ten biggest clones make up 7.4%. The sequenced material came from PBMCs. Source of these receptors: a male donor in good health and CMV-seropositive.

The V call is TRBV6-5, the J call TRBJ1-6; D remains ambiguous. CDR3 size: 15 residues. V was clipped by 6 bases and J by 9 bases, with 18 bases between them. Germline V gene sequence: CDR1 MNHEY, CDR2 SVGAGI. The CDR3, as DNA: TGTGCCAGCAGCCCGGGGAGACCTGAGGCTTCACCCCTCCACTTT. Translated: CASSPGRPEASPLHF.

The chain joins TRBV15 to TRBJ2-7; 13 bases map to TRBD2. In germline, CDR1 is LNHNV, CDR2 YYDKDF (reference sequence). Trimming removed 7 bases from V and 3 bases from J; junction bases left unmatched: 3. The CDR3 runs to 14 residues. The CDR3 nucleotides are TGTGCCACCACTGGGACTAGCGGGGACTACGAGCAGTACTTC. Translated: CATTGTSGDYEQYF.

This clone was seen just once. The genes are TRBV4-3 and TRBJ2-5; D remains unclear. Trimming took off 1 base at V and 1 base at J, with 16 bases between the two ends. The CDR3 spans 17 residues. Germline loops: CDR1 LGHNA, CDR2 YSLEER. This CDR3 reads CASSQALSLDPQETQYF. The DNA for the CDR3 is TGCGCCAGCAGCCAAGCCCTCTCTCTAGACCCCCAAGAGACCCAGTACTTC.

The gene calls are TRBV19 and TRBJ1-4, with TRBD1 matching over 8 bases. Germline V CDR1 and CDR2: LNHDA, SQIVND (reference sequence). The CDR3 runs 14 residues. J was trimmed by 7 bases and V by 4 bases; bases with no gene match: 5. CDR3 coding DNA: TGTGCCAGTAGTAGCACAGGGGGGGTTGAAAAACTGTTTTTT. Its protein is CASSSTGGVEKLFF.

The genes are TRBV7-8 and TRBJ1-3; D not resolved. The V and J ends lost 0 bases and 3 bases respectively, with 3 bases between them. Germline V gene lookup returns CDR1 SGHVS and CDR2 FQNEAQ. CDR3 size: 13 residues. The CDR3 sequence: CASSLASGNTIYF. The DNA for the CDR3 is TGTGCCAGCAGCTTAGCGAGTGGAAACACCATATATTTT.

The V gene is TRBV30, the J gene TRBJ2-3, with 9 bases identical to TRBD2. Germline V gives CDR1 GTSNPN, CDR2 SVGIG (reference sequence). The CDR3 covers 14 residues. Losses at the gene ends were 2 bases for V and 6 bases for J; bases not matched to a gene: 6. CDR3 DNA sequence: TGTGCCTGGAGTCAGGGACTAGCTGGGGATACGCAGTATTTT. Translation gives CAWSQGLAGDTQYF.

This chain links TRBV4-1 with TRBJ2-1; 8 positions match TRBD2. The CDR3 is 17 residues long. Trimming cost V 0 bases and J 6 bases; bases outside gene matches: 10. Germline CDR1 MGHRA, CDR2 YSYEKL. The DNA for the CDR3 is TGCGCCAGCAGCCAAGACCGGGGACTAGGGGGTGGCAATGAGCAGTTCTTC. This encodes CASSQDRGLGGGNEQFF.

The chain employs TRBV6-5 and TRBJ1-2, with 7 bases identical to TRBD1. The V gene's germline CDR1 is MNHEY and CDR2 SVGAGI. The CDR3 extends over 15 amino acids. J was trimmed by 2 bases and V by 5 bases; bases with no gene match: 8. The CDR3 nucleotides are TGTGCCAGCAGTCACAGGGGTTTTTCCAACTATGGCTACACCTTC. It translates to CASSHRGFSNYGYTF.

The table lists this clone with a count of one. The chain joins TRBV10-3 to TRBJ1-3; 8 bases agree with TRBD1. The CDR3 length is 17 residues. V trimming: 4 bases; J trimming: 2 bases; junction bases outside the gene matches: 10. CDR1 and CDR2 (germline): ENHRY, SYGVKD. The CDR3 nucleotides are TGTGCCATCAGTGCGGGACAGGATCGTTTAGCTGGAAACACCATATATTTT. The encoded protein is CAISAGQDRLAGNTIYF.

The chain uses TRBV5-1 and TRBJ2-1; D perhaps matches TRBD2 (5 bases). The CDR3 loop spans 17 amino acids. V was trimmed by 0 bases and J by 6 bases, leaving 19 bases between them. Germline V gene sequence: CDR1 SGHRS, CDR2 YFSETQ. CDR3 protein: CASSLEGAGPVGNEQFF. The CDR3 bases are TGCGCCAGCAGCTTGGAAGGCGCGGGTCCGGTGGGCAATGAGCAGTTCTTC.

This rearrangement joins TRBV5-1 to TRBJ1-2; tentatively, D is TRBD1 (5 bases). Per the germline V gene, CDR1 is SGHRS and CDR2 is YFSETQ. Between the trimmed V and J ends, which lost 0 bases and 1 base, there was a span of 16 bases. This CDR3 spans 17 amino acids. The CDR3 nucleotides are TGCGCCAGCAGCTTGGCCTCGGGTTCGGGGGTTAACTATGGCTACACCTTC. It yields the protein CASSLASGSGVNYGYTF.

CDR3 protein: CASSWQGGGGYTF. The CDR3 nucleotides are TGTGCCAGCAGTTGGCAGGGCGGAGGGGGCTACACCTTC. This sequence joins TRBV2 and TRBJ1-2; D possibly corresponds to TRBD1 (5 bases). Germline loops: CDR1 SNHLY, CDR2 FYNNEI. The CDR3 totals 13 residues. V gave up 5 bases and J gave up 8 bases, with 15 bases separating them.

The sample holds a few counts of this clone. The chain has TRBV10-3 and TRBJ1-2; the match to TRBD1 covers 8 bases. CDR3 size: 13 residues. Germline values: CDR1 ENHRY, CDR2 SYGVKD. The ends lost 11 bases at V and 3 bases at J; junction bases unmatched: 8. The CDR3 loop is CASQGVEDYGYTF. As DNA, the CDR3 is TGTGCCTCACAGGGGGTGGAAGACTATGGCTACACCTTC.

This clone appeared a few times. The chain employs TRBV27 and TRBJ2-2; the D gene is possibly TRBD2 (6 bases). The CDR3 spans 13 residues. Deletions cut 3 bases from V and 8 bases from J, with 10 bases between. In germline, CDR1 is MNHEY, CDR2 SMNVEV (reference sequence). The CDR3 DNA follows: TGTGCCAGCAGTTTGGAGGGTTGGGGGGAGCTGTTTTTT. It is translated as CASSLEGWGELFF.

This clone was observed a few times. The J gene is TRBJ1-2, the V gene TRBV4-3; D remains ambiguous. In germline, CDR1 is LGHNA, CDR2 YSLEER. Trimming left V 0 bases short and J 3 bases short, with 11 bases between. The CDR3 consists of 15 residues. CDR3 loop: CASSQDHSRDYGYTF. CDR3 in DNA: TGCGCCAGCAGCCAAGATCATAGCCGAGACTATGGCTACACCTTC.

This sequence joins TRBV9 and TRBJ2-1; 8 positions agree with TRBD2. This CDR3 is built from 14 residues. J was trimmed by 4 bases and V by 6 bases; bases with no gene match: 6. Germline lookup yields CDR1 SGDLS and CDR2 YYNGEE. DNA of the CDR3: TGTGCCAGCACGGCGGGGGGAGCATACAATGAGCAGTTCTTC. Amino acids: CASTAGGAYNEQFF.

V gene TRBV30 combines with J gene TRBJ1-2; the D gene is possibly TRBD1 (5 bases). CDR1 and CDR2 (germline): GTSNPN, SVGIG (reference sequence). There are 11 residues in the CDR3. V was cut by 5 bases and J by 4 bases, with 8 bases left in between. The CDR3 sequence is CAWWTSYGYTF. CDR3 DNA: TGTGCCTGGTGGACATCCTATGGCTACACCTTC.

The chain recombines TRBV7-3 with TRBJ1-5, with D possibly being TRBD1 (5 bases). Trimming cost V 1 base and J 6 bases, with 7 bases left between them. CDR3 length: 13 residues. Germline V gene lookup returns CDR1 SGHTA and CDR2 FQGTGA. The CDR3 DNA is TGTGCCAGCAGCTTAAGTCAGGGTCAGCCCCAGCATTTT. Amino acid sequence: CASSLSQGQPQHF.